This T cell receptor beta chain was obtained from a study of cytomegalovirus exposure and HLA in healthy donors. The study, taken as a whole, reports: Common viral pathogens seemed to be connected with several of the most significant clusters, according to a later analysis. Because they were indistinguishable, some V segments, including TRBV6-2 and TRBV6-3, were excluded.

The PCR ran on 60 Vbeta and 13 Jbeta primers. Original analysis: Approximately 11 million of 80 million or so unique TCR beta chains were shared, per a later count. The repertoire was sequenced with immunoSEQ multiplex PCR; TCRdb's copy has only in-frame clones and lacks some. The DNA gave D and trimming, while V, J and clone size come from that table. The table lists 130,000 to 150,000 clones, about 73% of them singletons. Points on this clone: Its specificity is unknown.

Germline-derived CDR1 and CDR2 are SGHDT and YYEEEE. The V gene end was trimmed by 0 bases and the J gene end by 4 bases; junction bases not matched to a gene: 7. CDR3 length: 17 amino acids. This TCR came from a man aged 40-55 years in good health and CMV-seropositive. The gene calls are TRBV5-6 and TRBJ1-6, with 7 bases lining up with TRBD1. Sample: PBMCs. In nucleotides, the CDR3 is TGTGCCAGCAGCTTGGAAACCGGGACAGCTTATAATTCACCCCTCCACTTT. Translation: CASSLETGTAYNSPLHF. Based on the CDR3 plus reference TRBV5-6 and TRBJ1-6, the full variable domain is DAGVTQSPTHLIKTRGQQVTLRCSPKSGHDTVSWYQQALGQGPQFIFQYYEEEERQRGNFPDRFSGHQFPNYSSELNVNALLLGDSALYLCASSLETGTAYNSPLHFGNGTRLTVT.